The rows below give T cell receptor beta chains drawn from one sample of a study of T cells after yellow fever vaccination. TCRdb used MiXCR to reprocess the 5' RACE reads, holding one entry per CDR3 protein. This table has 95,000 to 150,000 distinct CDR3 sequences, approximately 9% appearing once. The source material was CD8+ T cells sorted from PBMCs, sampled on the day of the yellow fever booster vaccination. The source is a man aged 18-30 years who received the YFV17D yellow fever vaccine. CDR3s include the opening cysteine and the closing phenylalanine or tryptophan. Each record gives: CDR3 protein, CDR3 DNA, clone size, V gene, D gene, J gene. A D gene is named only where the DNA matches it firmly. Only part of the rows carry a size: once, few, many, or a class if the clone is expanded.

cdr3_aa: CASSQGAMNTGELFF; cdr3_nt: TGCGCCAGCAGCCAAGGAGCCATGAACACCGGGGAGCTGTTTTTT; clone_size: many; v_call: TRBV4-1; d_call: .; j_call: TRBJ2-2
cdr3_aa: CASSGIDPSTGWNTGELFF; cdr3_nt: TGTGCCAGCAGCGGCATCGATCCGTCGACAGGGTGGAACACCGGGGAGCTGTTTTTT; clone_size: few; v_call: TRBV3-1; d_call: TRBD1; j_call: TRBJ2-2
cdr3_aa: CASSQARENTEAFF; cdr3_nt: TGTGCCAGCAGCCAAGCACGGGAGAACACTGAAGCTTTCTTT; clone_size: .; v_call: TRBV7-2; d_call: .; j_call: TRBJ1-1
cdr3_aa: CASSWTQRGADTQYF; cdr3_nt: TGTGCCAGCAGCTGGACACAGCGGGGGGCAGATACGCAGTATTTT; clone_size: many; v_call: TRBV7-9; d_call: TRBD2; j_call: TRBJ2-3
cdr3_aa: CASSQDSGGDPYGYTF; cdr3_nt: TGCGCCAGCAGCCAAGATTCTGGGGGTGACCCCTATGGCTACACCTTC; clone_size: .; v_call: TRBV4-3; d_call: .; j_call: TRBJ1-2
cdr3_aa: CASSLVWAGNEKLFF; cdr3_nt: TGTGCCAGCAGTTTAGTATGGGCAGGGAATGAAAAACTGTTTTTT; clone_size: few; v_call: TRBV27; d_call: .; j_call: TRBJ1-4
cdr3_aa: CASSWGTASSYEQYF; cdr3_nt: TGTGCCAGCAGCTGGGGGACAGCCAGCTCCTACGAGCAGTACTTC; clone_size: .; v_call: TRBV5-6; d_call: TRBD1; j_call: TRBJ2-7
cdr3_aa: CASSLGQGPYSYNEQFF; cdr3_nt: TGTGCCAGCAGTTTGGGACAGGGCCCCTACTCCTACAATGAGCAGTTCTTC; clone_size: many; v_call: TRBV12-3/TRBV12-4; d_call: TRBD1; j_call: TRBJ2-1
cdr3_aa: CASSIEDRESGELFF; cdr3_nt: TGTGCCAGTAGTATAGAAGACAGGGAATCCGGGGAGCTGTTTTTT; clone_size: few; v_call: TRBV19; d_call: TRBD1; j_call: TRBJ2-2
cdr3_aa: CASSPGRGYEQYF; cdr3_nt: TGTGCCAGCAGCCCAGGCAGGGGTTACGAGCAGTACTTC; clone_size: few; v_call: TRBV7-7; d_call: .; j_call: TRBJ2-7
cdr3_aa: CASSQYQGPEAFF; cdr3_nt: TGCGCCAGCAGCCAATATCAGGGCCCTGAAGCTTTCTTT; clone_size: few; v_call: TRBV4-1; d_call: .; j_call: TRBJ1-1
cdr3_aa: CASSSTLGQGRRNEQFF; cdr3_nt: TGTGCCAGCAGCTCAACGTTGGGACAGGGACGCAGGAATGAGCAGTTCTTC; clone_size: few; v_call: TRBV7-9; d_call: TRBD1; j_call: TRBJ2-1
cdr3_aa: CASSLTGGAGDTQYF; cdr3_nt: TGTGCCAGCAGCTTAACCGGGGGGGCGGGAGATACGCAGTATTTT; clone_size: few; v_call: TRBV7-3; d_call: TRBD2; j_call: TRBJ2-3
cdr3_aa: CASNLEVGGATDTQYF; cdr3_nt: TGCGCCAGCAACCTAGAGGTCGGGGGGGCCACAGATACGCAGTATTTT; clone_size: few; v_call: TRBV4-1; d_call: TRBD2; j_call: TRBJ2-3
cdr3_aa: CASSLNSRAYEQYF; cdr3_nt: TGTGCCAGCAGTTTAAACAGCCGAGCTTACGAGCAGTACTTC; clone_size: .; v_call: TRBV27; d_call: .; j_call: TRBJ2-7
cdr3_aa: CASSLGTGPMNTEAFF; cdr3_nt: TGTGCCAGCAGCCTCGGGACAGGACCCATGAACACTGAAGCTTTCTTT; clone_size: many; v_call: TRBV13; d_call: TRBD1; j_call: TRBJ1-1
cdr3_aa: CASSTGQGNYEQYF; cdr3_nt: TGCGCCAGCAGCACCGGACAGGGTAACTACGAGCAGTACTTC; clone_size: many; v_call: TRBV5-1; d_call: TRBD1; j_call: TRBJ2-7
cdr3_aa: CASSYLAAHEQFF; cdr3_nt: TGTGCCAGCAGTTACTTAGCCGCCCATGAGCAGTTCTTC; clone_size: .; v_call: TRBV6-2/TRBV6-3; d_call: .; j_call: TRBJ2-1
cdr3_aa: CASSLTGGHGYTF; cdr3_nt: TGTGCCAGCAGTTTGACAGGGGGACATGGCTACACCTTC; clone_size: few; v_call: TRBV12-3/TRBV12-4; d_call: TRBD1; j_call: TRBJ1-2
cdr3_aa: CASSLIGGDGDTQYF; cdr3_nt: TGTGCCAGCAGCTTAATCGGGGGGGATGGAGATACGCAGTATTTT; clone_size: .; v_call: TRBV7-3; d_call: TRBD2; j_call: TRBJ2-3
cdr3_aa: CASSRWVTRGATDTQYF; cdr3_nt: TGTGCCAGCAGCCGGTGGGTGACGAGGGGGGCCACAGATACGCAGTATTTT; clone_size: .; v_call: TRBV7-3; d_call: .; j_call: TRBJ2-3
cdr3_aa: CASSSPPDGTGETQYF; cdr3_nt: TGTGCCAGCAGCTCGCCCCCCGACGGGACCGGGGAGACCCAGTACTTC; clone_size: many; v_call: TRBV7-6; d_call: .; j_call: TRBJ2-5
cdr3_aa: CASRSSHEQYF; cdr3_nt: TGTGCCAGCAGATCTTCCCACGAGCAGTACTTC; clone_size: .; v_call: TRBV27; d_call: .; j_call: TRBJ2-7
cdr3_aa: CASSRKTGGTDTQYF; cdr3_nt: TGTGCCAGCAGCCGGAAGACAGGCGGCACAGATACGCAGTATTTT; clone_size: few; v_call: TRBV6-6; d_call: .; j_call: TRBJ2-3
cdr3_aa: CSAVWMTSGEETQYF; cdr3_nt: TGCAGTGCCGTCTGGATGACTAGCGGAGAAGAGACCCAGTACTTC; clone_size: many; v_call: TRBV20-1; d_call: TRBD2; j_call: TRBJ2-5
cdr3_aa: CASIHRAAGELFF; cdr3_nt: TGTGCCAGCATCCACAGGGCCGCCGGGGAGCTGTTTTTT; clone_size: .; v_call: TRBV12-3/TRBV12-4; d_call: .; j_call: TRBJ2-2
cdr3_aa: CASSPRGTNSPLHF; cdr3_nt: TGTGCCAGCAGCCCTCGGGGCACGAATTCACCCCTCCACTTT; clone_size: .; v_call: TRBV7-2; d_call: .; j_call: TRBJ1-6
cdr3_aa: CASSPDRDRFSGNTIYF; cdr3_nt: TGTGCCAGCAGCCCCGACAGGGACCGTTTCTCTGGAAACACCATATATTTT; clone_size: few; v_call: TRBV7-8; d_call: TRBD1; j_call: TRBJ1-3
cdr3_aa: CSVELGRGSQETQYF; cdr3_nt: TGCAGCGTTGAGTTAGGCAGGGGTAGTCAGGAGACCCAGTACTTC; clone_size: .; v_call: TRBV29-1; d_call: .; j_call: TRBJ2-5
cdr3_aa: CASRPQVGNTEAFF; cdr3_nt: TGTGCCAGCAGACCACAGGTCGGGAACACTGAAGCTTTCTTT; clone_size: few; v_call: TRBV7-9; d_call: .; j_call: TRBJ1-1
cdr3_aa: CASSLGRGGIETQYF; cdr3_nt: TGTGCCAGCAGTTTAGGGCGGGGGGGAATCGAGACCCAGTACTTC; clone_size: few; v_call: TRBV28; d_call: TRBD2; j_call: TRBJ2-5
cdr3_aa: CASSRQGGGELFF; cdr3_nt: TGTGCCAGCAGTCGCCAGGGGGGCGGGGAGCTGTTTTTT; clone_size: .; v_call: TRBV27; d_call: .; j_call: TRBJ2-2
cdr3_aa: CASSLPRPGTGVGYTF; cdr3_nt: TGTGCCAGCAGCCTACCCCGTCCGGGGACAGGGGTGGGCTACACCTTC; clone_size: .; v_call: TRBV5-4; d_call: TRBD1; j_call: TRBJ1-2
cdr3_aa: CASRNRGSSTEAFF; cdr3_nt: TGTGCCAGCAGAAATAGGGGCTCCAGCACTGAAGCTTTCTTT; clone_size: .; v_call: TRBV12-3/TRBV12-4; d_call: .; j_call: TRBJ1-1
cdr3_aa: CASRPSIAVKDGELFF; cdr3_nt: TGTGCCAGTCGACCAAGCATCGCAGTGAAGGACGGGGAGCTGTTTTTT; clone_size: .; v_call: TRBV19; d_call: .; j_call: TRBJ2-2
cdr3_aa: CASSRDRGYVISPLHF; cdr3_nt: TGTGCCAGCAGCCGGGACAGGGGATACGTTATTTCACCCCTCCACTTT; clone_size: many; v_call: TRBV5-6; d_call: TRBD1; j_call: TRBJ1-6
cdr3_aa: CASSPAGGYNEQFF; cdr3_nt: TGTGCCAGCAGCCCGGCGGGGGGTTACAATGAGCAGTTCTTC; clone_size: few; v_call: TRBV11-2; d_call: TRBD2; j_call: TRBJ2-1
cdr3_aa: CASSVDEDTQYF; cdr3_nt: TGTGCCAGCAGCGTAGATGAAGATACGCAGTATTTT; clone_size: .; v_call: TRBV9; d_call: .; j_call: TRBJ2-3
cdr3_aa: CASSLETGGADGELFF; cdr3_nt: TGCGCCAGCAGCTTGGAGACAGGGGGCGCGGACGGGGAGCTGTTTTTT; clone_size: .; v_call: TRBV5-1; d_call: TRBD1; j_call: TRBJ2-2
cdr3_aa: CASSQALVDSNTEAFF; cdr3_nt: TGCGCCAGCAGCCAAGCCCTCGTGGACAGTAACACTGAAGCTTTCTTT; clone_size: .; v_call: TRBV4-3; d_call: .; j_call: TRBJ1-1
cdr3_aa: CASSTGGDTGELFF; cdr3_nt: TGTGCCAGCAGCACGGGCGGCGACACCGGGGAGCTGTTTTTT; clone_size: .; v_call: TRBV4-2; d_call: .; j_call: TRBJ2-2
cdr3_aa: CASSLGPYEETQYF; cdr3_nt: TGTGCCAGCAGCTTAGGGCCGTATGAAGAGACCCAGTACTTC; clone_size: .; v_call: TRBV11-2; d_call: .; j_call: TRBJ2-5
cdr3_aa: CASSSAGFAGGPDNEQFF; cdr3_nt: TGTGCCAGCAGCTCCGCGGGTTTTGCGGGGGGGCCCGACAATGAGCAGTTCTTC; clone_size: few; v_call: TRBV11-3; d_call: TRBD2; j_call: TRBJ2-1
cdr3_aa: CASSPLKGQSTF; cdr3_nt: TGTGCCAGCAGCCCCCTTAAGGGGCAGAGCACCTTC; clone_size: .; v_call: TRBV14; d_call: .; j_call: TRBJ1-2
cdr3_aa: CASSFSGGPNEQFF; cdr3_nt: TGCGCCAGCAGCTTTAGCGGGGGGCCTAATGAGCAGTTCTTC; clone_size: many; v_call: TRBV5-1; d_call: TRBD2; j_call: TRBJ2-1
cdr3_aa: CASSPTESYQPQHF; cdr3_nt: TGTGCCAGCAGCCCGACGGAGTCCTATCAGCCCCAGCATTTT; clone_size: few; v_call: TRBV4-2; d_call: .; j_call: TRBJ1-5
cdr3_aa: CASSPLENTGELFF; cdr3_nt: TGTGCCAGCAGCCCACTTGAGAACACCGGGGAGCTGTTTTTT; clone_size: few; v_call: TRBV27; d_call: .; j_call: TRBJ2-2
cdr3_aa: CATSEIRTANTGELFF; cdr3_nt: TGTGCCACCAGTGAGATTAGGACAGCGAACACCGGGGAGCTGTTTTTT; clone_size: few; v_call: TRBV24-1; d_call: .; j_call: TRBJ2-2
cdr3_aa: CASRPVGGETQYF; cdr3_nt: TGTGCCAGCAGACCTGTAGGGGGGGAGACCCAGTACTTC; clone_size: few; v_call: TRBV7-9; d_call: .; j_call: TRBJ2-5
cdr3_aa: CASSYVAGPLTDTQYF; cdr3_nt: TGTGCCAGCAGTTACGTAGCGGGACCGCTCACAGATACGCAGTATTTT; clone_size: few; v_call: TRBV6-6; d_call: TRBD2; j_call: TRBJ2-3
cdr3_aa: CSASDRGGAKNIQYF; cdr3_nt: TGCAGTGCTAGCGACAGGGGGGGGGCCAAAAACATTCAGTACTTC; clone_size: .; v_call: TRBV20-1; d_call: TRBD1; j_call: TRBJ2-4
cdr3_aa: CASSLWGQLQPQHF; cdr3_nt: TGTGCCAGCAGTTTATGGGGGCAACTTCAGCCCCAGCATTTT; clone_size: .; v_call: TRBV12-3/TRBV12-4; d_call: .; j_call: TRBJ1-5
cdr3_aa: CASSLSIQGKLEAFF; cdr3_nt: TGTGCCAGCAGCTTATCTATCCAGGGAAAGCTTGAAGCTTTCTTT; clone_size: .; v_call: TRBV13; d_call: .; j_call: TRBJ1-1
cdr3_aa: CASSWTGANSPLHF; cdr3_nt: TGTGCCAGCAGCTGGACAGGGGCAAATTCACCCCTCCACTTT; clone_size: .; v_call: TRBV5-6; d_call: TRBD1; j_call: TRBJ1-6
cdr3_aa: CASSEGTVSTDTQYF; cdr3_nt: TGTGCCAGCAGCGAGGGGACGGTAAGCACAGATACGCAGTATTTT; clone_size: .; v_call: TRBV9; d_call: .; j_call: TRBJ2-3
cdr3_aa: CASSLGGEQFF; cdr3_nt: TGTGCCAGCAGCTTGGGGGGGGAGCAGTTCTTC; clone_size: many; v_call: TRBV7-9; d_call: TRBD2; j_call: TRBJ2-1
cdr3_aa: CASSPGGWGETQYF; cdr3_nt: TGTGCCAGCAGCCCCGGTGGTTGGGGAGAGACCCAGTACTTC; clone_size: .; v_call: TRBV5-6; d_call: .; j_call: TRBJ2-5
cdr3_aa: CASSQGGQGGPYEQYF; cdr3_nt: TGTGCCAGCAGCCAGGGGGGACAGGGAGGCCCCTACGAGCAGTACTTC; clone_size: many; v_call: TRBV4-2; d_call: TRBD1; j_call: TRBJ2-7
cdr3_aa: CASSLVRGVDRNPGGGQMAGELFF; cdr3_nt: TGTGCCAGCAGCTTAGTTCGAGGTGTCGACAGAAACCCCGGGGGCGGACAGATGGCCGGGGAGCTGTTTTTT; clone_size: .; v_call: TRBV7-2; d_call: .; j_call: TRBJ2-2
cdr3_aa: CASSPIRAGENTEAFF; cdr3_nt: TGTGCCAGCAGTCCAATTAGGGCCGGAGAGAACACTGAAGCTTTCTTT; clone_size: .; v_call: TRBV7-9; d_call: .; j_call: TRBJ1-1